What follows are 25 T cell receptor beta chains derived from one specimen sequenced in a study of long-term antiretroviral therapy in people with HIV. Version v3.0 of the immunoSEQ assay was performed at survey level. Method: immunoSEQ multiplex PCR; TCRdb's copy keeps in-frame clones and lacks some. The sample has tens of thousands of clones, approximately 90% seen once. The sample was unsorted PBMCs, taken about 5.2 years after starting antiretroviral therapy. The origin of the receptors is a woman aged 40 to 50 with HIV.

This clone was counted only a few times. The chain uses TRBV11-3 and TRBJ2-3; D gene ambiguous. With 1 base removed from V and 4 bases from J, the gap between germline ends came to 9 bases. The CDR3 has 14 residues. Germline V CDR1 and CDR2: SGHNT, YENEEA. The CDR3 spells CASSLGHFPDTQYF. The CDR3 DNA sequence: TGTGCCAGCAGCTTAGGCCATTTCCCAGATACGCAGTATTTT.

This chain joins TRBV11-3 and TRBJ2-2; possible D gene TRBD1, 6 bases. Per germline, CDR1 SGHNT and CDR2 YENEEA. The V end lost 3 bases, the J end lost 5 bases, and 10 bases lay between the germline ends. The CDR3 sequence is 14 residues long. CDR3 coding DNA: TGTGCCAGCAGCTTCAACAGGGATACCGGGGAGCTGTTTTTT. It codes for CASSFNRDTGELFF.

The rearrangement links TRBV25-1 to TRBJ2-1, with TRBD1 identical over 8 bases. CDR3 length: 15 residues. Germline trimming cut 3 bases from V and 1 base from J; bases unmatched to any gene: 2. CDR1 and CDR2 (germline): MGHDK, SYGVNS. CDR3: CASSERQGSYNEQFF. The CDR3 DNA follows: TGTGCCAGCAGTGAGAGACAGGGGTCCTACAATGAGCAGTTCTTC.

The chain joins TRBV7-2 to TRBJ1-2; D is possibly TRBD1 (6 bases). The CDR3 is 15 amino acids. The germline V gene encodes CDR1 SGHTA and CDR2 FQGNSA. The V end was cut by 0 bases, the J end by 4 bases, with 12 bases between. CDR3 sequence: CASSLASTGRYGYTF. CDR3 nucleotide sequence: TGTGCCAGCAGCTTAGCGTCGACAGGCCGCTATGGCTACACCTTC. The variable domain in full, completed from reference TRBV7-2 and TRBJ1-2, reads GAGVSQSPSNKVTEKGKDVELRCDPISGHTALYWYRQSLGQGLEFLIYFQGNSAPDKSGLPSDRFSAERTGGSVSTLTIQRTQQEDSAVYLCASSLASTGRYGYTFGSGTRLTVV.

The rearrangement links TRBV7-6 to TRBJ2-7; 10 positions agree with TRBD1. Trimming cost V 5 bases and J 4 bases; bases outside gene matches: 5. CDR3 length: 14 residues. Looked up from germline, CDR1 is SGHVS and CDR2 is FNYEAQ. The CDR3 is CASSLGQGGYEQYF. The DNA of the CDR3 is TGTGCCAGCAGCCTTGGACAGGGGGGTTACGAGCAGTACTTC.

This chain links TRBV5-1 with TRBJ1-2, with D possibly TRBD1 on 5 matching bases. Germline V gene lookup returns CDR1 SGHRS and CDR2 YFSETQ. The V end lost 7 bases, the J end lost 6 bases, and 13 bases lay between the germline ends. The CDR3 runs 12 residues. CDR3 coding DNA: TGCGCCAGCGGACCGGGACTGGATGGCTACACCTTC. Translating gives CASGPGLDGYTF.

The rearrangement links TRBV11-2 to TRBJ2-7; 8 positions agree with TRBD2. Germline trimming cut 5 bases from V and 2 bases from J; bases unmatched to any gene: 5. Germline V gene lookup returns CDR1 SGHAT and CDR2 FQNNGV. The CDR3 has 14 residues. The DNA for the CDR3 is TGTGCCAGCAGCATCGAGCGGGGGACCTACGAGCAGTACTTC. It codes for CASSIERGTYEQYF. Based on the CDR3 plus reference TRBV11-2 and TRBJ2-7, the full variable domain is EAGVAQSPRYKIIEKRQSVAFWCNPISGHATLYWYQQILGQGPKLLIQFQNNGVVDDSQLPKDRFSAERLKGVDSTLKIQPAKLEDSAVYLCASSIERGTYEQYFGPGTRLTVT.

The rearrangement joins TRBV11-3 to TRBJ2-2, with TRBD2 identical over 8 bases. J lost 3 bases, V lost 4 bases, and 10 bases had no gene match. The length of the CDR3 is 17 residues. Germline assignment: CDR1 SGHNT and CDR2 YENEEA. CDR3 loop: CASSSLSGGGHTGELFF. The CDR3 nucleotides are TGTGCCAGCAGCTCGTTGAGCGGGGGTGGTCACACCGGGGAGCTGTTTTTT.

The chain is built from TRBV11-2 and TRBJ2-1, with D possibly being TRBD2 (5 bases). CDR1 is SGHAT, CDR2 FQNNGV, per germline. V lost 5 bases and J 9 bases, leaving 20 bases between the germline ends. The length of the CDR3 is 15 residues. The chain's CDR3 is CASSPSPGGYLEQFF. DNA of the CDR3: TGTGCCAGCAGCCCCAGCCCCGGCGGGTACCTTGAGCAGTTCTTC.

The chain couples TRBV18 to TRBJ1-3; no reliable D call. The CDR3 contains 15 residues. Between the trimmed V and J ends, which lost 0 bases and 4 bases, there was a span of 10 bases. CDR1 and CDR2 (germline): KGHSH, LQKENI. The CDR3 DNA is TGTGCCAGCTCACCACCGGGCAGTTCCGGAAACACCATATATTTT. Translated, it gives CASSPPGSSGNTIYF.

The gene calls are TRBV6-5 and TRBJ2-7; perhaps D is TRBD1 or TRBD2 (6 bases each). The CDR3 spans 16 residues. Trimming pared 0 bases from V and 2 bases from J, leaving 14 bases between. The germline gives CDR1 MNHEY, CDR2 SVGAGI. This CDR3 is CASSYSMWGATYEQYF. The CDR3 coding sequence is TGTGCCAGCAGTTACTCGATGTGGGGGGCTACCTACGAGCAGTACTTC.

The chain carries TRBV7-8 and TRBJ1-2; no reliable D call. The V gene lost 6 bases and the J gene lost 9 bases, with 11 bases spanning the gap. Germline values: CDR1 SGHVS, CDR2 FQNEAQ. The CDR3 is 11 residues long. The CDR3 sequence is CASRKGVRYTF. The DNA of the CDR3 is TGTGCCAGCAGGAAAGGTGTTCGCTACACCTTC.

CDR3 nucleotides: TGTGCCAGCAGCTTATTGCGGGAGAGCAGCACAGATACGCAGTATTTT. The encoded protein is CASSLLRESSTDTQYF. This chain joins TRBV7-7 and TRBJ2-3; 7 nucleotides align to TRBD2. V gave up 2 bases and J gave up 0 bases; unmatched junction bases: 5. This CDR3 contains 16 residues. CDR1 and CDR2 from the germline V gene are SSHAT and FNYEAQ (reference sequence).

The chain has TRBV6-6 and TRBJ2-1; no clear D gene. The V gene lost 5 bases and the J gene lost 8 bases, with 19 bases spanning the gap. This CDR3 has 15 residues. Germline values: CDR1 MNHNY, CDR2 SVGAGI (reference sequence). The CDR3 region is CASSGTDSRSYEQFF. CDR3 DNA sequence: TGTGCCAGCAGTGGCACTGATTCCCGCTCCTATGAGCAGTTCTTC.

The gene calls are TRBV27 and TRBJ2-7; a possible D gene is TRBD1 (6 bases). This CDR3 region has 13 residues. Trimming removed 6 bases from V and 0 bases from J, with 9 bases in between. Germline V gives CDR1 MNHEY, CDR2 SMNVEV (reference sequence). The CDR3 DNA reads TGTGCCAGCAGACGGGACAACTCCTACGAGCAGTACTTC. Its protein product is CASRRDNSYEQYF.

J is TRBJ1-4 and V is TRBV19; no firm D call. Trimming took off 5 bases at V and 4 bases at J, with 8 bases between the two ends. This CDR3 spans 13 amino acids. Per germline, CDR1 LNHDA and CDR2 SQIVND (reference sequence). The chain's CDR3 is CASSLGINEKLFF. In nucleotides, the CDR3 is TGTGCCAGTAGTCTGGGGATTAATGAAAAACTGTTTTTT.

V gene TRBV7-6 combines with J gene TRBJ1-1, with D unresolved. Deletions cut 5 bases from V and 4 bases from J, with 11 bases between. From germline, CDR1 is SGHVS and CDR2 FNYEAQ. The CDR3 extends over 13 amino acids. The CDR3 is CASSRPLATEAFF. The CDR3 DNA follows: TGTGCCAGCAGCCGTCCTCTGGCCACTGAAGCTTTCTTT.

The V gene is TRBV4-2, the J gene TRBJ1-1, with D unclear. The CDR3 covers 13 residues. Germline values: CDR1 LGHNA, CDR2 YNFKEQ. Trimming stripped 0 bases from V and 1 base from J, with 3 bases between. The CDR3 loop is CASSQERNTEAFF. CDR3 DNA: TGTGCCAGCAGCCAAGAACGGAACACTGAAGCTTTCTTT.

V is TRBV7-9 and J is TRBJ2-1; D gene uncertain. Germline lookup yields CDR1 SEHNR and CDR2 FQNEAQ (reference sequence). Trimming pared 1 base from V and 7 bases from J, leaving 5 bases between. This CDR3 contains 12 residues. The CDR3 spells CASSLESNEQFF. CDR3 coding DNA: TGTGCCAGCAGCTTAGAATCTAATGAGCAGTTCTTC.

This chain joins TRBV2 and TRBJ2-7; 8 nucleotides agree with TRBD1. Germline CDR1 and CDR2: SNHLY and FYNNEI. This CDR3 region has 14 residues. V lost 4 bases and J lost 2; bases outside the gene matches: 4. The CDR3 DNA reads TGTGCCAGCAGTGCCCGGACAGGGCCCTACGAGCAGTACTTC. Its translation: CASSARTGPYEQYF.

The CDR3 spells CASSSGGDTEAFF. In DNA, the CDR3 is TGTGCCAGCAGCTCCGGGGGTGACACTGAAGCTTTCTTT. V and J are TRBV6-5 and TRBJ1-1; tentatively, D is TRBD1 (5 bases). Germline assignment: CDR1 MNHEY and CDR2 SVGAGI. CDR3 size: 13 residues. Between the trimmed V and J ends, which lost 6 bases and 3 bases, there was a span of 11 bases.

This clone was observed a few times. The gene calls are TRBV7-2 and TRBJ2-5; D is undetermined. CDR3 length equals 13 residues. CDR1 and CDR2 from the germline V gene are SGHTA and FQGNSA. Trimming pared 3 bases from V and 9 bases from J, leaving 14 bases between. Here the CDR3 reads CASSLETIRAQYF. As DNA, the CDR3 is TGTGCCAGCAGCTTGGAGACGATTCGGGCCCAGTACTTC.

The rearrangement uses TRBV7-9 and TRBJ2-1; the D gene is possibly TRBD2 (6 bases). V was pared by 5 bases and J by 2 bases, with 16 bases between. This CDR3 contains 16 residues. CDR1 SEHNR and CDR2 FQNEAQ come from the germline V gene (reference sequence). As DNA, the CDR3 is TGTGCCAGCAGCACCACTAGGGACTCGACCTACAATGAGCAGTTCTTC. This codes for CASSTTRDSTYNEQFF. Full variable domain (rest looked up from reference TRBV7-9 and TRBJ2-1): DTGVSQNPRHKITKRGQNVTFRCDPISEHNRLYWYRQTLGQGPEFLTYFQNEAQLEKSRLLSDRFSAERPKGSFSTLEIQRTEQGDSAMYLCASSTTRDSTYNEQFFGPGTRLTVL.

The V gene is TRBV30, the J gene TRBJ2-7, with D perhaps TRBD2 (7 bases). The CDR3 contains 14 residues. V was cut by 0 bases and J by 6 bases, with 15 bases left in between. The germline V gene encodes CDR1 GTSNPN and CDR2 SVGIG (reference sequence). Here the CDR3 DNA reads TGTGCCTGGAGTGTATGGGGGCGGGAGATCGAGCAGTACTTC. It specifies CAWSVWGREIEQYF.

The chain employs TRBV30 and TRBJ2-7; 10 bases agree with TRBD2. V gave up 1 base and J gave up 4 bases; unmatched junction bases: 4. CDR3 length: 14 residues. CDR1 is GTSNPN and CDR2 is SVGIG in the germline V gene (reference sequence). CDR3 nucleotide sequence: TGTGCCTGGAGTGCCCTAGCGGGGGCTTACGAGCAGTACTTC. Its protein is CAWSALAGAYEQYF.